Below, 21 T cell receptor beta chains from the same sample are listed, as sequenced in a study of blood T cell repertoires in COVID-19. Generated by immunoSEQ multiplex PCR, the TCRdb table keeps only in-frame clones and is missing some. Of roughly 250,000 clones listed, 70% to 90% are singletons. The sample consisted of PBMCs or T cells enriched from blood (not recorded which). The receptors shown here come from a woman aged 30 to 39 who had recovered from COVID-19.

The rearrangement joins TRBV6-4 to TRBJ1-5; D gene uncertain. V was clipped by 4 bases and J by 3 bases, with 7 bases between them. CDR1 is MRHNA, CDR2 SNTAGT, per germline. The CDR3 length is 13 residues. CDR3 sequence (DNA): TGTGCCAGCAGTGTCACAGCCAATCAGCCCCAGCATTTT. Encoded protein: CASSVTANQPQHF.

J is TRBJ1-2 and V is TRBV28; 8 bases agree with TRBD1. J gave up 6 bases and V 3 bases, and 9 bases lay outside the gene matches. Germline V gene data show CDR1 as MDHEN and CDR2 as SYDVKM. The CDR3 covers 15 residues. CDR3 bases: TGTGCCAGCAGTTTTGATGTTCCAGGGGGCCATGGCTACACCTTC. Its protein product is CASSFDVPGGHGYTF.

This chain connects TRBV5-1 to TRBJ2-3, with 9 bases matching TRBD1. This CDR3 contains 16 residues. V dropped 6 bases and J dropped 4; count of bases not matched to a gene: 12. Looked up from germline, CDR1 is SGHRS and CDR2 is YFSETQ. DNA of the CDR3: TGCGCCAGCATCAGATCTACGGGACAGGGATCAGATACGCAGTATTTT. Residues: CASIRSTGQGSDTQYF.

The chain has TRBV3-1 (or the pseudogene TRBV3-2) and TRBJ2-7, with a tentative D call TRBD2 (5 bases). The CDR3 runs 15 residues. The germline CDR1 and CDR2 sequences are LGHDT and YNNKEL (reference sequence). Trimming cost V 4 bases and J 5 bases, with 18 bases left between them. CDR3 sequence (DNA): TGTGCCAGCAGCCCCCCCCGGGGTTTAGTCCACGAGCAGTACTTC. It is translated as CASSPPRGLVHEQYF.

This chain joins TRBV6-5 and TRBJ2-2; maybe TRBD2 (5 bases). Germline CDR1 reads MNHEY; CDR2 reads SVGAGI. V lost 8 bases and J lost 6, with 13 bases in between. CDR3 size: 13 residues. The CDR3 protein is CASPVGVAGELFF. Written as DNA, the CDR3 is TGTGCCAGCCCCGTCGGGGTGGCCGGGGAGCTGTTTTTT.

This clone was found once. This chain uses TRBV3-1 (or the pseudogene TRBV3-2) with TRBJ2-7; 11 nucleotides match TRBD1. Looked up from germline, CDR1 is LGHDT and CDR2 is YNNKEL (reference sequence). With V trimmed by 4 bases and J by 5 bases, 4 bases remained unmatched. The length of the CDR3 is 14 residues. The CDR3 region is CASSLGQGAHEQYF. The CDR3 DNA is TGTGCCAGCAGCCTTGGACAGGGGGCCCACGAGCAGTACTTC.

The sample holds many counts of this clone. V usage is TRBV24-1 and J usage is TRBJ2-7; 11 positions agree with TRBD1. Germline CDR1 and CDR2: KGHDR and SFDVKD. The CDR3 consists of 15 residues. The V gene end was trimmed by 4 bases and the J gene end by 3 bases; junction bases not matched to a gene: 4. For the CDR3, the DNA is TGTGCCACCAGTGACCCCGGGACAGGGGGCTACGAGCAGTACTTC. It encodes CATSDPGTGGYEQYF.

The chain recombines TRBV5-1 with TRBJ1-1; D not certain. V lost 6 bases and J 1 base, leaving 7 bases between the germline ends. The CDR3 contains 12 residues. The V gene's germline CDR1 is SGHRS and CDR2 YFSETQ. CDR3 in amino acids: CASISGNTEAFF. The CDR3 bases are TGCGCCAGCATATCAGGGAACACTGAAGCTTTCTTT.

There are a few counts of this clone. The CDR3 DNA follows: TGTGCCAGCAGCGTTACTAGCGGCACAGATACGCAGTATTTT. Protein product: CASSVTSGTDTQYF. This chain uses TRBV9 with TRBJ2-3; the match to TRBD2 covers 7 bases. V lost 2 bases, J lost 1 base, and 1 base stayed unmatched. Germline CDR1 reads SGDLS; CDR2 reads YYNGEE. CDR3 length equals 14 residues.

This chain connects TRBV27 to TRBJ1-6; 8 bases are a match to TRBD1. Germline CDR1 MNHEY, CDR2 SMNVEV (reference sequence). V gave up 1 base and J gave up 13 bases; unmatched junction bases: 15. The length of the CDR3 is 17 residues. The CDR3: CASSLCPRGQGRCPLHF. In DNA form, the CDR3 reads TGTGCCAGCAGTTTATGCCCACGAGGACAGGGCCGTTGTCCCCTCCACTTT.

V gene TRBV7-9 combines with J gene TRBJ2-1; 15 bases agree with TRBD2. The trim removed 5 bases at V and 8 bases at J, leaving 13 bases unmatched. Per the germline V gene, CDR1 is SEHNR and CDR2 is FQNEAQ (reference sequence). The CDR3 runs 18 residues. The CDR3 region is CASSPKGTSGRLVDEQFF. For the CDR3, the DNA is TGTGCCAGCAGCCCGAAGGGGACTAGCGGGAGGCTCGTGGATGAGCAGTTCTTC.

The CDR3 spells CASSRGSAVTYEQYF. The CDR3 coding sequence is TGTGCCAGCAGTAGAGGCTCTGCGGTGACCTACGAGCAGTACTTC. The gene calls are TRBV6-5 and TRBJ2-7, with D unclear. The CDR3 extends over 15 amino acids. Germline assignment: CDR1 MNHEY and CDR2 SVGAGI. Trimming took off 5 bases at V and 2 bases at J, with 16 bases between the two ends.

The rearrangement joins TRBV13 to TRBJ1-1; TRBD1 agrees at 7 bases. The V gene's germline CDR1 is PRHDT and CDR2 FYEKMQ (reference sequence). The junction had 6 bases not matched to a gene; V was cut back by 3 bases and J by 5 bases. The CDR3 has 14 residues. The CDR3 DNA reads as TGTGCCAGCAGCTTGACAGGGAGAGGGACTGAAGCTTTCTTT. This codes for CASSLTGRGTEAFF.

This rearrangement joins TRBV5-5 to TRBJ1-2; D might be TRBD1 (6 bases). Trimming left V 4 bases short and J 4 bases short, with 23 bases between. The CDR3 covers 17 residues. The V gene's germline CDR1 is SGHKS and CDR2 YYEKEE (reference sequence). The CDR3 bases are TGTGCCAGCAGCGGGCGCCAAGGGCGGGGGGCCGGCTATGGCTACACCTTC. Encoded protein: CASSGRQGRGAGYGYTF.

The chain recombines TRBV10-1 with TRBJ1-1, with D tentatively TRBD1 (5 bases). The V gene lost 3 bases and the J gene lost 0 bases, with 11 bases spanning the gap. Germline V gene sequence: CDR1 WNHNN, CDR2 SYGVQD (reference sequence). This CDR3 region has 15 residues. CDR3 in amino acids: CASSDCDRLNTEAFF. The CDR3 DNA reads TGCGCCAGCAGTGATTGTGACAGACTGAACACTGAAGCTTTCTTT.

The V call is TRBV21-1, the J call TRBJ2-3; no DNA check was done on the table's D call, TRBD1. TRBV21-1 is marked as a pseudogene. The CDR3 is made up of 20 amino acids. Here the CDR3 reads CASSGKRRQVQHRGTDTQYF. The DNA for the CDR3 is TGTGCCAGCAGTGGTAAAAGACGGCAGGTACAGCACCGAGGCACAGATACGCAGTATTTT.

The chain links TRBV11-2 to TRBJ1-2; no reliable D call. The CDR3 covers 13 residues. Germline CDR1 and CDR2: SGHAT and FQNNGV. V shed 6 bases and J shed 5 bases, with 13 bases lying between them. CDR3 in amino acids: CASSSVPWYGYTF. As DNA, the CDR3 is TGTGCCAGCAGTAGCGTTCCCTGGTATGGCTACACCTTC.

This rearrangement joins TRBV5-1 to TRBJ2-3; 9 bases line up with TRBD1. Germline CDR1 and CDR2: SGHRS and YFSETQ. Trimming took 4 bases from V and 1 from J; bases not matched to a gene: 7. The CDR3 contains 16 residues. Here the CDR3 reads CASSATGGRGTDTQYF. The CDR3 bases are TGCGCCAGCAGCGCCACAGGGGGCAGGGGCACAGATACGCAGTATTTT.

This clone was picked up one time. The V call is TRBV6-1, the J call TRBJ1-5; TRBD1 aligns across 9 bases. Germline V gives CDR1 MNHNS, CDR2 SASEGT. The CDR3 has 16 amino acids. V was pared by 4 bases and J by 2 bases, with 6 bases of the junction left unmatched. The CDR3 protein is CASSGQGVGGNQPQHF. For the CDR3, the DNA is TGTGCCAGCAGTGGACAGGGGGTAGGTGGCAATCAGCCCCAGCATTTT.

The chain is built from TRBV29-1 and TRBJ2-5; tentatively, D is TRBD1 (5 bases). V lost 5 bases and J 4 bases, leaving 14 bases between the germline ends. The length of the CDR3 is 13 residues. Germline-derived CDR1 and CDR2 are SQVTM and ANQGSEA. The CDR3 DNA reads as TGCAGCGTTATTCCCAGGGTTCTAGAGACCCAGTACTTC. Translation gives CSVIPRVLETQYF.

The genes are TRBV11-2 and TRBJ2-4; perhaps TRBD2 as D (5 bases). V lost 7 bases and J lost 2, with 18 bases in between. This CDR3 spans 16 amino acids. In germline, CDR1 is SGHAT, CDR2 FQNNGV. CDR3 loop: CASKQSGGLPKNIQYF. The DNA for the CDR3 is TGTGCCAGCAAACAAAGCGGCGGGTTGCCCAAAAACATTCAGTACTTC. Combining the CDR3 with reference TRBV11-2 and TRBJ2-4 gives the whole variable domain EAGVAQSPRYKIIEKRQSVAFWCNPISGHATLYWYQQILGQGPKLLIQFQNNGVVDDSQLPKDRFSAERLKGVDSTLKIQPAKLEDSAVYLCASKQSGGLPKNIQYFGAGTRLSVL.